This T cell receptor (beta chain) was retrieved from a study of CD8+CD57+ T cells in acquired aplastic anemia listed by TCRdb under 2018. Notes on the research overall: Extracted DNA from sorted CD4+ and CD8+ cells averaged about 3.4 ug, ranging from about 0.19 to 30 ug. A CD8+CD57+ expansion meant a frequency higher than the mean frequency seen in healthy subjects. General findings and caveats noted by the study authors: CD8+ Simpson's diversity did not differ significantly between patients and healthy controls (P=0.060). Around 27 CD8+ CDR3 sequences were found to be shared between patients and controls, but these sequences appeared to be highly expressed in patients and within the immunodominant clones of the patients.

The trim is 0 bases for V and 9 bases for J, with a gap of 6 bases between the germline ends. The germline V gene (reference sequence) sets CDR1 to LNHNV and CDR2 to YYDKDF. Counted from cysteine to phenylalanine, this CDR3 has 12 amino acids. CDR3 DNA is the only sequence kept; it has 36 bases, read in frame from the first base. TCR beta VDJ combination and CDR3 sequence profiling used genomic DNA as the template. TCR repertoire sequencing was run on an Illumina HiSeq 2000. Regarding the original processing steps: Repertoires were assessed using TRBV/TRBJ rearrangement plots, CDR3 size and DJ length profiles, and Simpson's diversity index. The most abundant DNA sequence in the deep sequencing data was defined as the immunodominant clone. CDR3 amino acid sequences were screened for sharing across subjects and compared with published repertoires and the VDJdb database. TCRdb reran the public reads through fastp at Q25 and MiXCR, keeping productive beta chains. Each entry merges the rows of one CDR3 protein and shows their most common DNA and genes. The V and J calls here are based on TCRdb, not the publication. A total of roughly 150,000 distinct CDR3 sequences appear in this sample, 40% to 55% of them only once. The top ten hold less than 3% of the sample.

This clonotype was found once. Its antigen is currently not known. No much larger clonotype is one base removed from it; base qualities were not supplied. One read alone makes for weak evidence. Expansion of CD8+CD57+ cells had been shown by flow cytometry in the patients chosen for sequencing. All patients had severe acquired aplastic anemia diagnosed by International Study of Aplastic Anemia and Agranulocytosis and Camitta criteria. At the time blood was sampled, none of the patients had received any therapy. The study deep-sequenced TCR repertoires of sorted CD4+ and CD8+ blood T cells from severe aplastic anemia patients and healthy subjects. In the USA, patient enrollment took place under clinicaltrials.gov protocols 00001620, 01623167, 00001397, 00071045, 00081523 and 00961064. Ficoll-Paque density gradient centrifugation was used to isolate peripheral blood mononuclear cells. Before DNA was extracted, CD4+ and CD8+ T cells were sorted using either FACS or magnetic beads.

The source is a human donor with aplastic anemia. The sample comprised sorted CD4+, CD8+, or CD8+CD57+ T cells (not recorded which) from PBMCs. Rearrangement joined TRBV15 to TRBJ2-1; TRBD2 is a weak D gene call, 5 bases matching. The nucleotide sequence reads as follows: TGTGCCACCAGCAGAGATCGGGGTGAGCAGTTCTTC. It specifies CATSRDRGEQFF.